This is a list of T cell receptor delta chains from one sample in a study of Vδ1+ human thymocytes. TCRdb processed the multiplex PCR reads again with the CATT caller. The repertoire holds about 75,000 delta-chain clones, about 38% seen once, with roughly 0.26% in the top ten. Sequencing used Vdelta1+ gamma-delta thymocytes from the thymus. The receptors stem from a boy in the first two years of life who had congenital heart surgery. The CDR3 runs from the conserved cysteine through the conserved F or W. The order of the fields is CDR3 length, V gene, J gene, clone size, D gene, CDR3 protein, CDR3 DNA. The D gene is left open where the match is weak. Clone size is stated in some rows and not others, as once, few, many or a class when expanded.

length: 19
V: TRDV1
J: TRDJ1
size: few
D: TRDD3
CDR3: CALGELASSVLGYTDKLIF
DNA: TGTGCTCTTGGGGAACTGGCATCCTCCGTACTGGGGTACACCGATAAACTCATCTTT

length: 18
V: TRDV1
J: TRDJ1
size: NA
D: TRDD3
CDR3: CALGETYWGIRGTDKLIF
DNA: TGTGCTCTTGGGGAAACATACTGGGGGATACGCGGCACCGATAAACTCATCTTT

length: 23
V: TRDV1
J: TRDJ1
size: few
D: NA
CDR3: CALGESYSYKRAGGRFYTDKLIF
DNA: TGTGCTCTTGGGGAATCATATTCCTACAAAAGGGCTGGGGGCCGCTTCTACACCGATAAACTCATCTTT

length: 27
V: TRDV1
J: TRDJ1
size: NA
D: TRDD3
CDR3: CALGVSLFLPAGEYFTTGGYHTDKLIF
DNA: TGTGCTCTTGGGGTATCCCTTTTCCTACCAGCCGGGGAATACTTTACTACTGGGGGATACCACACCGATAAACTCATCTTT

length: 19
V: TRDV1
J: TRDJ1
size: NA
D: NA
CDR3: CALGGPGSRPPKYTDKLIF
DNA: TGTGCTCTTGGGGGACCCGGATCACGCCCTCCTAAGTACACCGATAAACTCATCTTT

length: 14
V: TRDV1
J: TRDJ1
size: once
D: TRDD3
CDR3: CALGERKTGGPLIF
DNA: TGTGCTCTTGGGGAAAGAAAGACTGGGGGACCCCTCATCTTT

length: 20
V: TRDV1
J: TRDJ1
size: NA
D: TRDD3
CDR3: CALGEREHYWGIGDTDKLIF
DNA: TGTGCTCTTGGGGAACGAGAGCACTACTGGGGGATAGGAGACACCGATAAACTCATCTTT

length: 22
V: TRDV1
J: TRDJ1
size: NA
D: TRDD3
CDR3: CALGELRPKRDWGIRTTDKLIF
DNA: TGTGCTCTTGGGGAACTCCGTCCTAAGCGGGACTGGGGGATACGCACCACCGATAAACTCATCTTT

length: 15
V: TRDV1
J: TRDJ1
size: few
D: NA
CDR3: CALGEYPNGSDKLIF
DNA: TGTGCTCTTGGGGAATATCCCAACGGGTCCGATAAACTCATCTTT

length: 13
V: TRDV1
J: TRDJ1
size: few
D: NA
CDR3: CALGELYTDKLIF
DNA: TGTGCTCTTGGGGAGCTCTACACCGATAAACTCATCTTT

length: 21
V: TRDV2
J: TRDJ1
size: NA
D: TRDD3
CDR3: CACDAYTGGYYLNSYTDKLIF
DNA: TGTGCCTGTGACGCCTATACTGGGGGATACTACCTGAACTCGTACACCGATAAACTCATCTTT

length: 14
V: TRDV2
J: TRDJ1
size: many
D: NA
CDR3: CACDTESGVTKLIF
DNA: TGTGCCTGTGACACCGAGTCCGGGGTTACTAAACTCATCTTT

length: 16
V: TRDV1
J: TRDJ1
size: NA
D: NA
CDR3: CALGGPYAPLRSELIF
DNA: TGTGCTCTTGGGGGCCCATACGCGCCCCTGAGGAGCGAACTCATCTTT

length: 20
V: TRDV1
J: TRDJ1
size: few
D: TRDD3
CDR3: CALGEPPTSTGGPYTDKLIF
DNA: TGTGCTCTTGGGGAACCCCCAACCAGTACTGGGGGGCCGTACACCGATAAACTCATCTTT

length: 14
V: TRDV3
J: TRDJ1
size: few
D: NA
CDR3: CAFGCLWYTDKLIF
DNA: TGTGCCTTTGGCTGCCTGTGGTACACCGATAAACTCATCTTT

length: 19
V: TRDV1
J: TRDJ1
size: NA
D: TRDD3
CDR3: CALGLLAFQRYWGSDKLIF
DNA: TGTGCTCTTGGGCTGCTGGCCTTCCAGAGGTACTGGGGGAGCGATAAACTCATCTTT

length: 16
V: TRDV1
J: TRDJ1
size: few
D: NA
CDR3: CALGIPMSKYTDKLIF
DNA: TGTGCTCTTGGCATCCCCATGTCAAAGTACACCGATAAACTCATCTTT

length: 19
V: TRDV1
J: TRDJ1
size: NA
D: TRDD3
CDR3: CALGEHSLGDRLYTDKLIF
DNA: TGTGCTCTTGGGGAACATAGCCTGGGGGACCGGTTATACACCGATAAACTCATCTTT

length: 17
V: TRDV2
J: TRDJ1
size: NA
D: TRDD3
CDR3: CACDTRYWGSYTDKLIF
DNA: TGTGCCTGTGACACCAGGTACTGGGGATCGTACACCGATAAACTCATCTTT

length: 19
V: TRDV1
J: TRDJ1
size: NA
D: TRDD3
CDR3: CALGELKSVTGGYTDKLIF
DNA: TGTGCTCTTGGGGAACTGAAGTCTGTTACTGGGGGCTACACCGATAAACTCATCTTT

length: 19
V: TRDV1
J: TRDJ1
size: NA
D: TRDD3
CDR3: CALGETRRTPLGADDKLIF
DNA: TGTGCTCTTGGGGAAACCCGCCGTACTCCGCTGGGGGCAGACGATAAACTCATCTTT

length: 23
V: TRDV1
J: TRDJ1
size: NA
D: TRDD3
CDR3: CALGELRRYLRPPGTGGSDKLIF
DNA: TGTGCTCTTGGGGAACTAAGGAGGTACCTACGACCTCCGGGGACTGGGGGATCCGATAAACTCATCTTT

length: 16
V: TRDV1
J: TRDJ1
size: few
D: NA
CDR3: CALGELLPPFTDKLIF
DNA: TGTGCTCTTGGGGAACTCCTACCCCCTTTCACCGATAAACTCATCTTT

length: 17
V: TRDV1
J: TRDJ1
size: NA
D: TRDD3
CDR3: CALGEGALRGYADKLIF
DNA: TGTGCTCTTGGGGAAGGGGCCCTACGGGGATACGCCGATAAACTCATCTTT

length: 17
V: TRDV1
J: TRDJ1
size: NA
D: NA
CDR3: CALGELGACRDSDKLIF
DNA: TGTGCTCTTGGGGAACTAGGGGCCTGCCGGGATTCGGATAAACTCATCTTT

length: 20
V: TRDV1
J: TRDJ1
size: NA
D: NA
CDR3: CALGELGTVGCGVFTDKLIF
DNA: TGTGCTCTTGGGGAACTAGGGACAGTCGGCTGTGGGGTCTTCACCGATAAACTCATCTTT

length: 20
V: TRDV1
J: TRDJ1
size: NA
D: NA
CDR3: CALGEPGERIRTLYTDKLIF
DNA: TGTGCTCTTGGGGAACCGGGGGAGAGGATCCGAACCTTGTACACCGATAAACTCATCTTT

length: 22
V: TRDV2
J: TRDJ3
size: NA
D: TRDD3
CDR3: CACGQVDAWGIRHSWDTRQMFF
DNA: TGTGCCTGTGGACAGGTCGACGCCTGGGGGATACGTCACTCCTGGGACACCCGACAGATGTTTTTC

length: 21
V: TRDV1
J: TRDJ1
size: NA
D: NA
CDR3: CALGPPLFPRTWKPNTDKLIF
DNA: TGTGCTCTTGGGCCACCCTTGTTTCCCCGGACCTGGAAACCCAACACCGATAAACTCATCTTT

length: 21
V: TRDV1
J: TRDJ1
size: few
D: NA
CDR3: CALGELPPSSRWWGIKGKLIF
DNA: TGTGCTCTTGGGGAACTCCCCCCTTCCTCCCGTTGGTGGGGGATCAAGGGTAAACTCATCTTT

length: 30
V: TRDV1
J: TRDJ1
size: NA
D: NA
CDR3: CALGEHLHLRPSYSNAVLGDLRFYTDKLIF
DNA: TGTGCTCTTGGGGAACACCTCCACCTTAGGCCTTCCTACTCTAACGCCGTACTGGGGGACTTACGATTTTACACCGATAAACTCATCTTT

length: 19
V: TRDV1
J: TRDJ1
size: NA
D: TRDD3
CDR3: CALGEFAPSRLGYTDKLIF
DNA: TGTGCTCTTGGGGAATTCGCCCCGTCCCGACTGGGGTACACCGATAAACTCATCTTT

length: 24
V: TRDV1
J: TRDJ1
size: NA
D: TRDD3
CDR3: CALGSLRSCWGIRVFETSTDKLIF
DNA: TGTGCTCTTGGGAGTCTTCGTTCCTGCTGGGGGATACGCGTGTTCGAAACGAGTACCGATAAACTCATCTTT

length: 23
V: TRDV1
J: TRDJ1
size: NA
D: TRDD3
CDR3: CALGEQLPAGPTRTGGSIYKLIF
DNA: TGTGCTCTTGGGGAACAACTTCCTGCGGGGCCTACCCGTACTGGGGGATCCATTTATAAACTCATCTTT

length: 18
V: TRDV1
J: TRDJ1
size: NA
D: TRDD3
CDR3: CALGVNTGGYSQSDKLIF
DNA: TGTGCTCTTGGGGTGAATACTGGGGGATATTCCCAGAGCGATAAACTCATCTTT

length: 18
V: TRDV1
J: TRDJ1
size: NA
D: NA
CDR3: CALGEFRYVSWDTDKLIF
DNA: TGTGCTCTTGGGGAATTCCGTTACGTATCCTGGGACACCGATAAACTCATCTTT

length: 22
V: TRDV1
J: TRDJ1
size: NA
D: NA
CDR3: CALGEQYFLRVPYTRYTDKLIF
DNA: TGTGCTCTTGGGGAACAGTATTTCCTCAGGGTCCCGTACACCCGCTACACCGATAAACTCATCTTT

length: 17
V: TRDV2
J: TRDJ1
size: NA
D: TRDD3
CDR3: CACDTGSWGSDTDKLIF
DNA: TGTGCCTGTGACACCGGAAGCTGGGGGTCCGACACCGATAAACTCATCTTT

length: 19
V: TRDV1
J: TRDJ1
size: NA
D: TRDD3
CDR3: CALGALWAGGYAYADKLIF
DNA: TGTGCTCTTGGGGCACTTTGGGCTGGGGGATACGCGTACGCCGATAAACTCATCTTT

length: 20
V: TRDV1
J: TRDJ1
size: NA
D: NA
CDR3: CALGSLICGIPPLYTDKLIF
DNA: TGTGCTCTTGGTTCCTTAATCTGTGGGATCCCACCATTGTACACCGATAAACTCATCTTT

length: 16
V: TRDV1
J: TRDJ1
size: NA
D: NA
CDR3: CALGELLGTDTDKLIF
DNA: TGTGCTCTTGGGGAACTTTTGGGGACCGACACCGATAAACTCATCTTT

length: 22
V: TRDV1
J: TRDJ1
size: NA
D: NA
CDR3: CALGARPRLYPTKSGRPDKLIF
DNA: TGTGCTCTTGGGGCACGCCCTAGGCTCTATCCTACGAAGTCGGGTCGACCCGATAAACTCATCTTT

length: 21
V: TRDV1
J: TRDJ1
size: few
D: TRDD3
CDR3: CALGELDSAYWGIHDTDKLIF
DNA: TGTGCTCTTGGGGAACTAGATTCTGCGTACTGGGGGATACACGACACCGATAAACTCATCTTT

length: 17
V: TRDV2
J: TRDJ1
size: few
D: TRDD3
CDR3: CACDTGELGVYTDKLIF
DNA: TGTGCCTGTGACACAGGGGAACTGGGGGTCTACACCGATAAACTCATCTTT

length: 20
V: TRDV1
J: TRDJ1
size: NA
D: TRDD3
CDR3: CALGHSGARGTGGYTDKLIF
DNA: TGTGCTCTTGGTCACTCGGGCGCGCGTGGTACTGGGGGATACACCGATAAACTCATCTTT

length: 24
V: TRDV1
J: TRDJ1
size: NA
D: NA
CDR3: CALGELRLPTPPVLGDEWGDKLIF
DNA: TGTGCTCTTGGGGAACTTCGCCTTCCTACGCCTCCGGTACTGGGGGATGAATGGGGCGATAAACTCATCTTT

length: 21
V: TRDV1
J: TRDJ1
size: few
D: TRDD3
CDR3: CALGEFRLPTWGIRHSDKLIF
DNA: TGTGCTCTTGGGGAATTCCGCCTTCCTACTTGGGGGATACGCCACAGCGATAAACTCATCTTT

length: 20
V: TRDV1
J: TRDJ1
size: few
D: TRDD3
CDR3: CALGPTGGSLIPGGLNKLIF
DNA: TGTGCTCTTGGGCCCACTGGGGGATCCCTCATACCGGGGGGGCTGAATAAACTCATCTTT

length: 14
V: TRDV1
J: TRDJ1
size: NA
D: NA
CDR3: CALGELRGNDKLIF
DNA: TGTGCTCTTGGGGAACTCCGAGGAAACGATAAACTCATCTTT

length: 26
V: TRDV1
J: TRDJ1
size: NA
D: TRDD3
CDR3: CALGERSRHRSEILGTDFKSFDKLIF
DNA: TGTGCTCTTGGGGAACGGTCGAGACATCGGTCCGAGATACTGGGGACTGATTTTAAGAGTTTCGATAAACTCATCTTT

length: 18
V: TRDV1
J: TRDJ1
size: few
D: TRDD3
CDR3: CALGEPVGIRTYTDKLIF
DNA: TGTGCTCTTGGGGAACCCGTGGGGATACGGACGTACACCGATAAACTCATCTTT

length: 21
V: TRDV1
J: TRDJ1
size: NA
D: TRDD3
CDR3: CALGERTYWGISLGVNDKLIF
DNA: TGTGCTCTTGGGGAACGGACCTACTGGGGGATAAGCTTGGGTGTTAACGATAAACTCATCTTT

length: 16
V: TRDV1
J: TRDJ1
size: NA
D: NA
CDR3: CALGDPFPSSTDKLIF
DNA: TGTGCTCTTGGGGACCCGTTCCCCTCGTCCACCGATAAACTCATCTTT